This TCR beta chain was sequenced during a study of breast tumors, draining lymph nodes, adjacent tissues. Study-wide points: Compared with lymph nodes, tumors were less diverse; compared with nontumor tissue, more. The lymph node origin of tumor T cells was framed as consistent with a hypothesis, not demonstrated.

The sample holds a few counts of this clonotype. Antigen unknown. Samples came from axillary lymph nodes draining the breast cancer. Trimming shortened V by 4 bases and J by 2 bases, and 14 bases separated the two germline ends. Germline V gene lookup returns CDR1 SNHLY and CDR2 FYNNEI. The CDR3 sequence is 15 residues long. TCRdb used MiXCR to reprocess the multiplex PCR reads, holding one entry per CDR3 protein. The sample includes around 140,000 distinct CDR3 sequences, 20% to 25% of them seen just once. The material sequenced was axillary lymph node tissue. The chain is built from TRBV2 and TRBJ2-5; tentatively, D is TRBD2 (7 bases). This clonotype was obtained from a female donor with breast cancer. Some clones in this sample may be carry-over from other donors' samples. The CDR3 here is CASSARGGIQETQYF. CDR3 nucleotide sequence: TGTGCCAGCAGTGCGAGGGGGGGTATTCAAGAGACCCAGTACTTC.